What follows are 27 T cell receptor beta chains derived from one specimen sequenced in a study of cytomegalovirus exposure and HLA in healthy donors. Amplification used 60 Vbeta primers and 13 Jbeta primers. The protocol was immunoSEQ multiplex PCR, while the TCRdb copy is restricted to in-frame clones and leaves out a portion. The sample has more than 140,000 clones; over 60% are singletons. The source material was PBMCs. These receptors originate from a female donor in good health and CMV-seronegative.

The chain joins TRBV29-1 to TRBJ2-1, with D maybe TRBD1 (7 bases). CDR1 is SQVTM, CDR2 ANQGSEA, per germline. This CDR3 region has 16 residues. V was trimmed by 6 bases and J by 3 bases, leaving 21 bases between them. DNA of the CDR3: TGCAGCGTGAATTGGGGGGACAGTACTATCTACAATGAGCAGTTCTTC. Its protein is CSVNWGDSTIYNEQFF.

The CDR3 spells CASRSTGGRNTGELFF. DNA for the CDR3: TGTGCCAGCAGATCCACCGGAGGAAGGAACACCGGGGAGCTGTTTTTT. The V call is TRBV27, the J call TRBJ2-2, with a tentative D call TRBD2 (5 bases). Looked up from germline, CDR1 is MNHEY and CDR2 is SMNVEV (reference sequence). V gave up 6 bases and J gave up 1 base, with 15 bases separating them. The CDR3 totals 16 residues.

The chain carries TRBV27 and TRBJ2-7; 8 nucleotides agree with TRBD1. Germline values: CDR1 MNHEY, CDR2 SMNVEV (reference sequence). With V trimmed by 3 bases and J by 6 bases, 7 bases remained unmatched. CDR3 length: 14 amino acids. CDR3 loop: CASSFNGQGSEQYF. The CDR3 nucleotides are TGTGCCAGCAGTTTCAATGGACAGGGATCCGAGCAGTACTTC.

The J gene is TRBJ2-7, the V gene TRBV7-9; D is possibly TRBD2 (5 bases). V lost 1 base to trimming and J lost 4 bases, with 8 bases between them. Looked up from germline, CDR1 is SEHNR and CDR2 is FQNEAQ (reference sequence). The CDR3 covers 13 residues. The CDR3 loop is CASSLVGNYEQYF. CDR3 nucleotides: TGTGCCAGCAGCTTAGTCGGGAATTACGAGCAGTACTTC.

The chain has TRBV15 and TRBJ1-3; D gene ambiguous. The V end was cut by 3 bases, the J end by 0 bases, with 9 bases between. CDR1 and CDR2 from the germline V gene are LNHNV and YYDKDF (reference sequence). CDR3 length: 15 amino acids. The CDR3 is CATSRGGHSGNTIYF. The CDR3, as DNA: TGTGCCACCAGCAGGGGCGGGCACTCTGGAAACACCATATATTTT.

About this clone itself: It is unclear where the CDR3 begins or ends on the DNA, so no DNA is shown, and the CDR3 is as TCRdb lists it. The CDR3 sequence is CASSQDWGDVGLGTF. The chain links TRBV4-2 to TRBJ1-2. The CDR3 is 15 amino acids in total, end residues counted. The germline V gene encodes CDR1 LGHNA and CDR2 YNFKEQ.

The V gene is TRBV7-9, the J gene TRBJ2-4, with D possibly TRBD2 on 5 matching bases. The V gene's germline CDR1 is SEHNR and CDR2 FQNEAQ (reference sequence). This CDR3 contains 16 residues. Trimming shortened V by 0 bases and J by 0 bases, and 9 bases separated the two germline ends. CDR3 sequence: CASSLARALAKNIQYF. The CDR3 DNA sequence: TGTGCCAGCAGCTTAGCGCGGGCCCTAGCCAAAAACATTCAGTACTTC. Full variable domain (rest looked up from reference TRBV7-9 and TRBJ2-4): DTGVSQNPRHKITKRGQNVTFRCDPISEHNRLYWYRQTLGQGPEFLTYFQNEAQLEKSRLLSDRFSAERPKGSFSTLEIQRTEQGDSAMYLCASSLARALAKNIQYFGAGTRLSVL.

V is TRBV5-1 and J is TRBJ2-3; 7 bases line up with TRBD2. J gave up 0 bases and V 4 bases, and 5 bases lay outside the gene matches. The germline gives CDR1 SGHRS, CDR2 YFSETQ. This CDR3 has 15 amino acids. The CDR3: CASSISGTSTDTQYF. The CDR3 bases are TGCGCCAGCAGCATAAGCGGGACTAGCACAGATACGCAGTATTTT.

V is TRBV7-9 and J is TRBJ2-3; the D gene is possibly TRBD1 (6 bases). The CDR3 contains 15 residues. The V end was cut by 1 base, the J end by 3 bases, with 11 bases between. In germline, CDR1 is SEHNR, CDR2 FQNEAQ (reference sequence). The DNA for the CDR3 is TGTGCCAGCAGCTTAGGTGGTCAGGGGACAGATACGCAGTATTTT. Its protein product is CASSLGGQGTDTQYF.

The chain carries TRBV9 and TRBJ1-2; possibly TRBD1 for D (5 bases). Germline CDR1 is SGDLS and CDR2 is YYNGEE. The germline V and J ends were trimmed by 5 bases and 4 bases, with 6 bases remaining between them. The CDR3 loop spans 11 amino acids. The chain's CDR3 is CASSGAYGYTF. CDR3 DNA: TGTGCCAGCAGTGGGGCCTATGGCTACACCTTC.

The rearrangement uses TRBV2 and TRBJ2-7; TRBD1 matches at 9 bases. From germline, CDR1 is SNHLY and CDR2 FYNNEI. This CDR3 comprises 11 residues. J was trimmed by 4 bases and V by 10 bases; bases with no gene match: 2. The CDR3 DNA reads TGTGCCAATGGACAGGGGTACGAGCAGTACTTC. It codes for CANGQGYEQYF.

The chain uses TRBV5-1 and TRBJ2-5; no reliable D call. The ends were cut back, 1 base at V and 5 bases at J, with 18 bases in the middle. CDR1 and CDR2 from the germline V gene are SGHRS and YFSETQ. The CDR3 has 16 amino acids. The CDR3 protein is CASSLRKVGVRETQYF. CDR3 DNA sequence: TGCGCCAGCAGCTTGCGGAAGGTTGGAGTCCGGGAGACCCAGTACTTC.

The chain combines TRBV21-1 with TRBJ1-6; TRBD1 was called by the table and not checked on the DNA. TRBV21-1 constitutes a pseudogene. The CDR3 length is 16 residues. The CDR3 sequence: CASSTWTGRANSPLHF. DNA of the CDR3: TGTGCCAGCAGCACTTGGACAGGGAGAGCTAATTCACCCCTCCACTTT.

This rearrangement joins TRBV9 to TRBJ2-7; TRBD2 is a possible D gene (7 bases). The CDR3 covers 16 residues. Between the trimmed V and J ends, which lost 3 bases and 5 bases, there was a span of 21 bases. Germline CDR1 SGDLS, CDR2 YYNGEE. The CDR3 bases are TGTGCCAGCAGCGCGGGGGAGGGGGGGGGCGTGAACGAGCAGTACTTC. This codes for CASSAGEGGGVNEQYF. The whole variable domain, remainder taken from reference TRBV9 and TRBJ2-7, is DSGVTQTPKHLITATGQRVTLRCSPRSGDLSVYWYQQSLDQGLQFLIQYYNGEERAKGNILERFSAQQFPDLHSELNLSSLELGDSALYFCASSAGEGGGVNEQYFGPGTRLTVT.

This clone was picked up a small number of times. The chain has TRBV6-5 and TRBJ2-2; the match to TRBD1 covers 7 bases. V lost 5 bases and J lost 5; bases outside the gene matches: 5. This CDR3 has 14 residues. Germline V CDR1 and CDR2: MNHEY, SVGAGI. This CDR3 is CASSGTTGTGELFF. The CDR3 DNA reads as TGTGCCAGCAGTGGAACGACAGGGACCGGGGAGCTGTTTTTT.

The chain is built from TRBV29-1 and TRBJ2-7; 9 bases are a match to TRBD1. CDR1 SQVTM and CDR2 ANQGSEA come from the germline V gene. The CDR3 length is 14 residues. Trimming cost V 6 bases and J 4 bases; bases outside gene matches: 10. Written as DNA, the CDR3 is TGCAGCGTGAGGCCCACAGGGGGCGCATACGAGCAGTACTTC. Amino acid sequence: CSVRPTGGAYEQYF.

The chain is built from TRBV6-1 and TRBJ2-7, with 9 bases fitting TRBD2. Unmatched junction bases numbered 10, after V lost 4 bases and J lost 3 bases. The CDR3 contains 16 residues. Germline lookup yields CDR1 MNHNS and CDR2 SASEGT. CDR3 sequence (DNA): TGTGCCAGCAGTGGAGGGACTAGCCCGGTTTTCTACGAGCAGTACTTC. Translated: CASSGGTSPVFYEQYF.

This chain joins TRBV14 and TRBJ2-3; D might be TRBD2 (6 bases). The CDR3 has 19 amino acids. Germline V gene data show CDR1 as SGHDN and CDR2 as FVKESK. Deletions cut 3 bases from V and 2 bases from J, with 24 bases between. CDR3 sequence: CASSHELLPGTSSTDTQYF. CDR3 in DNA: TGTGCCAGCAGCCATGAACTACTCCCCGGGACTTCATCCACAGATACGCAGTATTTT.

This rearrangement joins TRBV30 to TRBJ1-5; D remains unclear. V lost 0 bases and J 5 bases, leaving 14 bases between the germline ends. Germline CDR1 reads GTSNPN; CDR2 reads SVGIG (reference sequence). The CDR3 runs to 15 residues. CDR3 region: CAWSVMGTQDQPQHF. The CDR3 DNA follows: TGTGCCTGGAGTGTAATGGGCACTCAGGATCAGCCCCAGCATTTT.

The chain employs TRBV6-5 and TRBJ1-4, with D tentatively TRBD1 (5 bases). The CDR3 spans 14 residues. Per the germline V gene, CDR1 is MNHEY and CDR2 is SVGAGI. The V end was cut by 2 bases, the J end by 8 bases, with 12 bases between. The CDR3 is CASSYDWGEEKLFF. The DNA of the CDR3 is TGTGCCAGCAGTTACGATTGGGGGGAGGAAAAACTGTTTTTT.

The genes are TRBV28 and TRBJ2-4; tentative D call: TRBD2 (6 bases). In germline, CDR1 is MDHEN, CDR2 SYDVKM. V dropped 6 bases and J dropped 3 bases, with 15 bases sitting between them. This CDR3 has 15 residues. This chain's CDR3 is CASSPGEESKNIQYF. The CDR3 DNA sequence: TGTGCCAGCAGCCCGGGAGAGGAGAGCAAAAACATTCAGTACTTC.

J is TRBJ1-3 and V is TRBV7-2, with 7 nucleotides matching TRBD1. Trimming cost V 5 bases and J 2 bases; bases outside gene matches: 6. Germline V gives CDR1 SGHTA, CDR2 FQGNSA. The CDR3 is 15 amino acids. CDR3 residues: CASSEQQGTGNTIYF. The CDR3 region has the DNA TGTGCCAGCAGCGAACAACAGGGGACTGGAAACACCATATATTTT.

For the CDR3, the DNA is TGTGCCAGCAGCGATCAACCCGGACTAGCGGGAGAAACAGGGACCCAGTACTTC. Protein product: CASSDQPGLAGETGTQYF. This sequence joins TRBV7-3 and TRBJ2-5; 13 positions agree with TRBD2. Germline CDR1 reads SGHTA; CDR2 reads FQGTGA. The CDR3 spans 18 residues. With V trimmed by 5 bases and J by 7 bases, 16 bases remained unmatched.

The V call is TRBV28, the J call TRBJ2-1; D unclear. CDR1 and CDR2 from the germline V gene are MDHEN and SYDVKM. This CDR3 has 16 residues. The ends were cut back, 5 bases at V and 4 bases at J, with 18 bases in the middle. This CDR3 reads CASSIPKETFYNEQFF. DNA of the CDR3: TGTGCCAGCAGTATTCCCAAGGAGACTTTTTACAATGAGCAGTTCTTC.

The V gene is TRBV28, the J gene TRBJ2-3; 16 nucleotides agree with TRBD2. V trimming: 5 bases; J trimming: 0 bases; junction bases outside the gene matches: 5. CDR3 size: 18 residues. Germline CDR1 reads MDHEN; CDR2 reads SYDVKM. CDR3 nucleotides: TGTGCCAGCAGTCAAACGGGACTAGCGGGAGGGAGCACAGATACGCAGTATTTT. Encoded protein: CASSQTGLAGGSTDTQYF.

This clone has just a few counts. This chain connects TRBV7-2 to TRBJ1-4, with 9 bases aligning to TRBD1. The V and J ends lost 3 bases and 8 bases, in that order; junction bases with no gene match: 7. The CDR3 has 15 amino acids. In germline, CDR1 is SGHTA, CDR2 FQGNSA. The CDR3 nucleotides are TGTGCCAGCAGCTTGGAACAGGGGGCCTGGGAAAAACTGTTTTTT. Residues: CASSLEQGAWEKLFF.

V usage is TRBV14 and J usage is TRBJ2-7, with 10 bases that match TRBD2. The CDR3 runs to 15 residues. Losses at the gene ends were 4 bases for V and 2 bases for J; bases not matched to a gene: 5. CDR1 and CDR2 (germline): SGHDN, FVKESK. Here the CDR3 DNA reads TGTGCCAGCAGCCCCGGACTAGCGGTGGCCTACGAGCAGTACTTC. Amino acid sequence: CASSPGLAVAYEQYF.